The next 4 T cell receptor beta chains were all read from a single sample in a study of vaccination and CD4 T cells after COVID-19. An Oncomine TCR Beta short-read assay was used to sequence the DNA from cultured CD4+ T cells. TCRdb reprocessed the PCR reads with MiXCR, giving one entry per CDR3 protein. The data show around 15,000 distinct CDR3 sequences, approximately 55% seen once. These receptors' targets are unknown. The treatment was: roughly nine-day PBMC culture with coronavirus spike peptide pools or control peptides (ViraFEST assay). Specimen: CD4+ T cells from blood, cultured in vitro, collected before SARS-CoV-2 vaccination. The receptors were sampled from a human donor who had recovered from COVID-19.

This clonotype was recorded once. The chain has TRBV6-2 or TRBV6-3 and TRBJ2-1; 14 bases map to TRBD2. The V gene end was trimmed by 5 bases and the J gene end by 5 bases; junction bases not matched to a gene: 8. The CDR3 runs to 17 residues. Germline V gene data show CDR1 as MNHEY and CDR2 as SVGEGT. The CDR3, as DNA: TGTGCCAGCAGTCCTAGACTAGCGGGAGGGGGGCACAATGAGCAGTTCTTC. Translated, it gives CASSPRLAGGGHNEQFF.

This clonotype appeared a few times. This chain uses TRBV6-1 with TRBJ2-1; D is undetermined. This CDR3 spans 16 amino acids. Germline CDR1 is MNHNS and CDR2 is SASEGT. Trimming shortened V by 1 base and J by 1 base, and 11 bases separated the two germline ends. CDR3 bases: TGTGCCAGCAGTGAAGAGGTCAGCATATCCTACAATGAGCAGTTCTTC. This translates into CASSEEVSISYNEQFF.

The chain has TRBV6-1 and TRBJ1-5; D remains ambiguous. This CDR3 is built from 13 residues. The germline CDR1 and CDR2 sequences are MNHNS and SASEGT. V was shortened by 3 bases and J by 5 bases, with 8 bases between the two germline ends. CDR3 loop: CASSEQAHQPQHF. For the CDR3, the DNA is TGTGCCAGCAGTGAGCAGGCTCATCAGCCCCAGCATTTT.

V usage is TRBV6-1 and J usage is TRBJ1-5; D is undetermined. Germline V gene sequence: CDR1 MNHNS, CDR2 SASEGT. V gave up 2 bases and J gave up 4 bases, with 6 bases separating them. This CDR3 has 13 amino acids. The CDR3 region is CASSEQTNQPQHF. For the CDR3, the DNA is TGTGCCAGCAGTGAACAGACGAATCAGCCCCAGCATTTT.